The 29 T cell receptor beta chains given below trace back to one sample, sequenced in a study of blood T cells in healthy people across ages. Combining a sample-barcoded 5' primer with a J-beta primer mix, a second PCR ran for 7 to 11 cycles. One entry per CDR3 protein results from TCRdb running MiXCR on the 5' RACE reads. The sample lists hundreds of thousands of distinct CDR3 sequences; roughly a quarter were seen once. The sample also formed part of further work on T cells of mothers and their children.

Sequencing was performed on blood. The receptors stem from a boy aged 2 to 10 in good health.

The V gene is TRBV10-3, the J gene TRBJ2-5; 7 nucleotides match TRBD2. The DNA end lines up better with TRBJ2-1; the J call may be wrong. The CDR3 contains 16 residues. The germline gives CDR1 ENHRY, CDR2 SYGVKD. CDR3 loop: CAISPAGRVGFNEQFF. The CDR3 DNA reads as TGTGCCATCTCACCGGCAGGGAGGGTGGGTTTCAATGAGCAGTTCTTC.

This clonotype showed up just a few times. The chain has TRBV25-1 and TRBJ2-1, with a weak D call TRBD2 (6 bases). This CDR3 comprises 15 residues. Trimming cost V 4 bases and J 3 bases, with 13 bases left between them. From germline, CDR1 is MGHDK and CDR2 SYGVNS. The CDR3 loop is CASSGEWRGYNEQFF. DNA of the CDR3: TGTGCCAGCAGTGGGGAGTGGCGGGGCTACAATGAGCAGTTCTTC.

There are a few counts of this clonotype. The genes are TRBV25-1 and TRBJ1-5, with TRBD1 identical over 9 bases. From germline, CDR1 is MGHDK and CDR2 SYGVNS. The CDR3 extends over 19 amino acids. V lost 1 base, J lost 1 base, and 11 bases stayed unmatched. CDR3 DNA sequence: TGTGCCAGCAGTGAATGCTTACAGGGGGCGGCTACGAGCAATCAGCCCCAGCATTTT. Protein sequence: CASSECLQGAATSNQPQHF.

The CDR3 bases are TGCGCCAGCAGCTTCTGGGGGGGGGACGACGAGCAGTACTTC. It specifies CASSFWGGDDEQYF. This chain connects TRBV5-1 to TRBJ2-7, with TRBD2 identical over 7 bases. Germline V lookup: CDR1 SGHRS, CDR2 YFSETQ. V lost 2 bases and J lost 5; bases outside the gene matches: 7. This CDR3 comprises 14 residues.

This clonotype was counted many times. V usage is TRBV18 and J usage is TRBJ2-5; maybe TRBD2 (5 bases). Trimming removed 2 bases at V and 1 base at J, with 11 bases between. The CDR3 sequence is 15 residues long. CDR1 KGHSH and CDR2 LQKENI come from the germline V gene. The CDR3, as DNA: TGTGCCAGCTCACCAAAGGGAGCCTTCCAAGAGACCCAGTACTTC. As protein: CASSPKGAFQETQYF.

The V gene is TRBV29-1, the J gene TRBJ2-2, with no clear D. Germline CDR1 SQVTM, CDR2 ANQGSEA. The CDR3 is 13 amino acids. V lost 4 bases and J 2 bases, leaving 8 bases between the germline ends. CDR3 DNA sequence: TGCAGCGTTGCGAAGTCTAACACCGGGGAGCTGTTTTTT. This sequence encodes CSVAKSNTGELFF.

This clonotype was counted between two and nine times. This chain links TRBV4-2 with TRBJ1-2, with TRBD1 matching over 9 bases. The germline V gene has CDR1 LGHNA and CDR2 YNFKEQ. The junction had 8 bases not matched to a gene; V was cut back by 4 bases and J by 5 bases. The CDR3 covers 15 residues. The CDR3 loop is CASSPRDREMYGYTF. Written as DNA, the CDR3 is TGTGCCAGCAGCCCGAGGGACAGGGAGATGTATGGCTACACCTTC.

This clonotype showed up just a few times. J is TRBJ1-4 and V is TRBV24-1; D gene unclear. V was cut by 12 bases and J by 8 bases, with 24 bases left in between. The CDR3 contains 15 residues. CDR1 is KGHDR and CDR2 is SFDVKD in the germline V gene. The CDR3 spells CASSGVRGGLEKLFF. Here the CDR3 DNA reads TGTGCCTCCTCCGGGGTACGAGGAGGTTTGGAAAAACTGTTTTTT.

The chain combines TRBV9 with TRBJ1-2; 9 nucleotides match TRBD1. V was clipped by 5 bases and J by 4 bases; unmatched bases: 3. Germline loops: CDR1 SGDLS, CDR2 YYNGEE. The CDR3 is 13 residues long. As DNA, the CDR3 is TGTGCCAGCAGTGGACAGGGGTTCTATGGCTACACCTTC. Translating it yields CASSGQGFYGYTF.

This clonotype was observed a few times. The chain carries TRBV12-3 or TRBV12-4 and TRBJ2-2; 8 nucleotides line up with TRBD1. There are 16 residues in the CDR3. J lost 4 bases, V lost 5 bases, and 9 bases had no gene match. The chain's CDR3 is CASSPRQGSITGELFF. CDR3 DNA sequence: TGTGCCAGCAGTCCCAGACAGGGGTCCATCACCGGGGAGCTGTTTTTT.

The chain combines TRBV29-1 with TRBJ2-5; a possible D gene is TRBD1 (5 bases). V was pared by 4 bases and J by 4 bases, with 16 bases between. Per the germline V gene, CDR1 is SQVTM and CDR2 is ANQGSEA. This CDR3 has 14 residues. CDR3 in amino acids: CSVVGRVRGETQYF. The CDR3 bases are TGCAGCGTTGTTGGTAGGGTTAGGGGAGAGACCCAGTACTTC.

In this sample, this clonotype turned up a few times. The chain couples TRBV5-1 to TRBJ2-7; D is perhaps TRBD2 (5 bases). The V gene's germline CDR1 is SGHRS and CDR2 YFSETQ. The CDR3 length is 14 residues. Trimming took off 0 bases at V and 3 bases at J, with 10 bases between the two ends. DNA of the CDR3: TGCGCCAGCAGCTTGGAGCCGGGGAACTACGAGCAGTACTTC. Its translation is CASSLEPGNYEQYF.

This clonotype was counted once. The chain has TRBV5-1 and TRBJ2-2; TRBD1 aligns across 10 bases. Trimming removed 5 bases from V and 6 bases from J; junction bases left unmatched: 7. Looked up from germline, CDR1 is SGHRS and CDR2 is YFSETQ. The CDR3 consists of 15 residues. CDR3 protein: CASRSPGQGSGELFF. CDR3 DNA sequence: TGCGCCAGCAGGTCGCCGGGACAGGGGTCCGGGGAGCTGTTTTTT. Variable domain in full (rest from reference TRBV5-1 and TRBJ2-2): KAGVTQTPRYLIKTRGQQVTLSCSPISGHRSVSWYQQTPGQGLQFLFEYFSETQRNKGNFPGRFSGRQFSNSRSEMNVSTLELGDSALYLCASRSPGQGSGELFFGEGSRLTVL.

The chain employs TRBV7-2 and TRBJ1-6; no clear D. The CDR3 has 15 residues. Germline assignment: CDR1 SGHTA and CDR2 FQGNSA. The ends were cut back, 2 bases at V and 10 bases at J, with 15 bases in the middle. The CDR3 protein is CASSLFGVVDSPLHF. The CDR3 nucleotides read TGTGCCAGCAGCTTATTCGGGGTTGTGGACTCACCCCTCCACTTT. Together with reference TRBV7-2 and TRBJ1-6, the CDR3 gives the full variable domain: GAGVSQSPSNKVTEKGKDVELRCDPISGHTALYWYRQSLGQGLEFLIYFQGNSAPDKSGLPSDRFSAERTGGSVSTLTIQRTQQEDSAVYLCASSLFGVVDSPLHFGNGTRLTVT.

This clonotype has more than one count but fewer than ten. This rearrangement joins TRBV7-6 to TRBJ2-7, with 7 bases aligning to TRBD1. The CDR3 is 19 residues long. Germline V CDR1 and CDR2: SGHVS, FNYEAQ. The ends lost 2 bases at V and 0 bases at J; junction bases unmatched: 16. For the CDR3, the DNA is TGTGCCAGCAGCTTACTGGGATCGACAGGGACCCTTCGCTCCTACGAGCAGTACTTC. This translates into CASSLLGSTGTLRSYEQYF.

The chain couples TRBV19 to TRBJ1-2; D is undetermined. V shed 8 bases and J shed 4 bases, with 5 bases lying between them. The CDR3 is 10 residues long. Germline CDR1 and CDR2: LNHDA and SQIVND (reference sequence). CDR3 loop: CASHGYGYTF. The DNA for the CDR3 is TGTGCCAGTCATGGCTATGGCTACACCTTC. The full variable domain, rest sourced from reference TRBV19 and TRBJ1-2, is DGGITQSPKYLFRKEGQNVTLSCEQNLNHDAMYWYRQDPGQGLRLIYYSQIVNDFQKGDIAEGYSVSREKKESFPLTVTSAQKNPTAFYLCASHGYGYTFGSGTRLTVV.

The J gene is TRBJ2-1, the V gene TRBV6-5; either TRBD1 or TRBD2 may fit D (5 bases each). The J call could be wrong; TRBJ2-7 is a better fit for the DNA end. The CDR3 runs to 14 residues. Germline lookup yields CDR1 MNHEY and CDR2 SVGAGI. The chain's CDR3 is CASSLPGRDYEQYF. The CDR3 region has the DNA TGTGCCAGCAGCCTTCCGGGACGGGACTACGAGCAGTACTTC.

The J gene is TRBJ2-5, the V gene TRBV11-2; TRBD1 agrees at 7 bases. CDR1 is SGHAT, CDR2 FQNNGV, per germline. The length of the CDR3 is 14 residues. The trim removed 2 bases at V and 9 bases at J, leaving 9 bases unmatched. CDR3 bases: TGTGCCAGCAGCTTAAGGGGGCCCAGTGGGTCCCAGTACTTC. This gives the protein CASSLRGPSGSQYF.

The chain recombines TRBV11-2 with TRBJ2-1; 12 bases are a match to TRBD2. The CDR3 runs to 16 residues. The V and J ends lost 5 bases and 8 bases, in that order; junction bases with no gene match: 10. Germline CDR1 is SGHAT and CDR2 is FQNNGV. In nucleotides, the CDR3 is TGTGCCAGCAGCCGCCGGGGACTAGCGGGTACGGATGAGCAGTTCTTC. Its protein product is CASSRRGLAGTDEQFF. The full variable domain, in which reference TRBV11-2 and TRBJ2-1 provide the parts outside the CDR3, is EAGVAQSPRYKIIEKRQSVAFWCNPISGHATLYWYQQILGQGPKLLIQFQNNGVVDDSQLPKDRFSAERLKGVDSTLKIQPAKLEDSAVYLCASSRRGLAGTDEQFFGPGTRLTVL.

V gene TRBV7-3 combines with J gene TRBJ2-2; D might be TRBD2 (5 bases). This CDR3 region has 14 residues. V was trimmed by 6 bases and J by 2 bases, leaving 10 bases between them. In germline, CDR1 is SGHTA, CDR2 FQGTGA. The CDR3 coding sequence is TGTGCCAGCAGGGAGGAGAGAAACACCGGGGAGCTGTTTTTT. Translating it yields CASREERNTGELFF.

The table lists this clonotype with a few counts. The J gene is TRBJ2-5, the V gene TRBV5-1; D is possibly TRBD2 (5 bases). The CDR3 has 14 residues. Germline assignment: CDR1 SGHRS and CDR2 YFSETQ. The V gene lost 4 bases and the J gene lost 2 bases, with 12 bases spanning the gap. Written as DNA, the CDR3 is TGCGCCAGCAGCCTTCAGACTACACAAGAGACCCAGTACTTC. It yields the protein CASSLQTTQETQYF. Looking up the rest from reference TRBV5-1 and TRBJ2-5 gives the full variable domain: KAGVTQTPRYLIKTRGQQVTLSCSPISGHRSVSWYQQTPGQGLQFLFEYFSETQRNKGNFPGRFSGRQFSNSRSEMNVSTLELGDSALYLCASSLQTTQETQYFGPGTRLLVL.

The CDR3 bases are TGTGCCAGCAGTGAAGCGCTGGGGGACTACGAGCAGTACTTC. Its translation is CASSEALGDYEQYF. V gene TRBV2 combines with J gene TRBJ2-7, with D perhaps being TRBD1 or TRBD2 (5 bases each). V lost 0 bases and J lost 3, with 9 bases in between. This CDR3 comprises 14 residues. Germline CDR1 and CDR2: SNHLY and FYNNEI.

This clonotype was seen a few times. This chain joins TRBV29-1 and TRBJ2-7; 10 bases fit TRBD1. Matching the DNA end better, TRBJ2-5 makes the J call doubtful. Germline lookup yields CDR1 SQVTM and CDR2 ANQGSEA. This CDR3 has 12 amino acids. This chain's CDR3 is CSGQGAWETQYF. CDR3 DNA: TGCAGCGGACAGGGGGCGTGGGAGACCCAGTACTTC.

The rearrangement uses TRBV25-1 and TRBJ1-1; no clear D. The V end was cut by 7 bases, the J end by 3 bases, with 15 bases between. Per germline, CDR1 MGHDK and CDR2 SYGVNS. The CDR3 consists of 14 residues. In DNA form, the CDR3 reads TGTGCCAGCACTAACACATCATGGGACACTGAAGCTTTCTTT. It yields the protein CASTNTSWDTEAFF.

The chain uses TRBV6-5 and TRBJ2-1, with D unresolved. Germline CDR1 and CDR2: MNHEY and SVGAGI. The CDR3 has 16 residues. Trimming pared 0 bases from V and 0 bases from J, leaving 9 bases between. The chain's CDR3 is CASSYSLYSSYNEQFF. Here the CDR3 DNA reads TGTGCCAGCAGTTACTCCCTCTACAGCTCCTACAATGAGCAGTTCTTC.

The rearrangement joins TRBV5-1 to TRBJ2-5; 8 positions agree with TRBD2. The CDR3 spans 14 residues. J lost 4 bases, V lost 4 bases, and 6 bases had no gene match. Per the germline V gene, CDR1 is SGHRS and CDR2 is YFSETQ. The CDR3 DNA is TGCGCCAGCAGCGGACTAGCAATAGGAGAGACCCAGTACTTC. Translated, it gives CASSGLAIGETQYF. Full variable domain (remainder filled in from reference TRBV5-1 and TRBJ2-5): KAGVTQTPRYLIKTRGQQVTLSCSPISGHRSVSWYQQTPGQGLQFLFEYFSETQRNKGNFPGRFSGRQFSNSRSEMNVSTLELGDSALYLCASSGLAIGETQYFGPGTRLLVL.

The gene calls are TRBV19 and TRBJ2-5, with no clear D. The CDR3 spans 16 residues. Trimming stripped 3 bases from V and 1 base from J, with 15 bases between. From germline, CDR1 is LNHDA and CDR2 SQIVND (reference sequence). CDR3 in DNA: TGTGCCAGTAGTATGGGTACACTGCCCCTCCAAGAGACCCAGTACTTC. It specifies CASSMGTLPLQETQYF.

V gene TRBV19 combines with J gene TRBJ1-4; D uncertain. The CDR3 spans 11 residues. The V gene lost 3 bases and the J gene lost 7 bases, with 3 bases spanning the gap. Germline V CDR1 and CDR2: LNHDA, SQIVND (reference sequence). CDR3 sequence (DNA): TGTGCCAGTAGTATCGGTGAAAAACTGTTTTTT. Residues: CASSIGEKLFF.

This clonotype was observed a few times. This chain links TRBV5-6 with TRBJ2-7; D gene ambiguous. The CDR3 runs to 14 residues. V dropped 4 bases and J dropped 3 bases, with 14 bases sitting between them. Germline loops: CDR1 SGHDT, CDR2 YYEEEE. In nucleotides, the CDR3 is TGTGCCAGCAGCGGGCAAAGATCGGTCTACGAGCAGTACTTC. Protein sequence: CASSGQRSVYEQYF.